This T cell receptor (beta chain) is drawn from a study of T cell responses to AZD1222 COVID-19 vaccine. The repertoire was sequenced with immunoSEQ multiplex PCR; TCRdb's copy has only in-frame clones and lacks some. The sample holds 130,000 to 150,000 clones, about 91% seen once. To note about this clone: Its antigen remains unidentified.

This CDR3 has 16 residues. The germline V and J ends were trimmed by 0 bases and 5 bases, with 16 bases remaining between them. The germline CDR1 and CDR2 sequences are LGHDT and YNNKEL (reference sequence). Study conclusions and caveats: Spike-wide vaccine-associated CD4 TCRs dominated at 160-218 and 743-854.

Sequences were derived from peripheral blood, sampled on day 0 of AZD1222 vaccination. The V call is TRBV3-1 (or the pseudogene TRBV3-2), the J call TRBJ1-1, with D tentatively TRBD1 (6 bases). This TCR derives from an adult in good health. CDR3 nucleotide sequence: TGTGCCAGCAGCCAAGATCGCTCTGGGACACCTACTGAAGCTTTCTTT. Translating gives CASSQDRSGTPTEAFF.